The 19 T cell receptor beta chains below all came from one sample that was sequenced in a study of cytomegalovirus exposure and HLA in healthy donors. PCR primers comprised 60 Vbeta and 13 Jbeta primers. The table came from immunoSEQ multiplex PCR; TCRdb's copy has only in-frame clones and leaves some out. Its table lists roughly 120,000 clones. Sequenced input: PBMCs. All receptors derive from a man between 18 and 35 years old in good health and CMV-seronegative.

The chain recombines TRBV2 with TRBJ2-1, with 10 bases lining up with TRBD2. The CDR3 is 16 residues long. V lost 2 bases, J lost 6 bases, and 7 bases stayed unmatched. CDR1 SNHLY and CDR2 FYNNEI come from the germline V gene. CDR3 region: CASSELAAGGTNEQFF. The CDR3 nucleotides are TGTGCCAGCAGTGAACTCGCAGCGGGGGGGACCAATGAGCAGTTCTTC.

This chain uses TRBV30 with TRBJ2-2; D gene unclear. V lost 3 bases and J 4 bases, leaving 12 bases between the germline ends. CDR1 and CDR2 from the germline V gene are GTSNPN and SVGIG (reference sequence). The CDR3 contains 14 residues. The CDR3: CAWSLQIGTGELFF. The CDR3 nucleotides read TGTGCCTGGAGCCTACAGATAGGCACCGGGGAGCTGTTTTTT.

V is TRBV4-1 and J is TRBJ2-7; D is uncertain. V dropped 1 base and J dropped 2 bases, with 12 bases sitting between them. The CDR3 is 15 residues long. Germline CDR1 reads MGHRA; CDR2 reads YSYEKL. As DNA, the CDR3 is TGCGCCAGCAGCCAAGTCTCGACTGGTACCTACGAGCAGTACTTC. Encoded protein: CASSQVSTGTYEQYF.

The chain has TRBV19 and TRBJ1-2; 7 bases fit TRBD1. This CDR3 contains 14 residues. V was clipped by 8 bases and J by 3 bases; unmatched bases: 9. Per germline, CDR1 LNHDA and CDR2 SQIVND (reference sequence). This CDR3 is CASFPTGDYYGYTF. DNA for the CDR3: TGTGCCAGTTTCCCAACAGGGGACTACTATGGCTACACCTTC.

The V call is TRBV7-8, the J call TRBJ1-5; D call uncertain. Germline-derived CDR1 and CDR2 are SGHVS and FQNEAQ. The CDR3 sequence is 17 residues long. Deletions cut 0 bases from V and 9 bases from J, with 21 bases between. CDR3 amino acids: CASSLASSFGDGWPQHF. CDR3 coding DNA: TGTGCCAGCAGCTTAGCCTCCTCGTTTGGAGACGGGTGGCCCCAGCATTTT.

This rearrangement joins TRBV18 to TRBJ1-5; D is unresolved. This CDR3 has 15 residues. The V end was cut by 3 bases, the J end by 0 bases, with 9 bases between. CDR1 is KGHSH, CDR2 LQKENI, per germline. The CDR3 coding sequence is TGTGCCAGCTCACCCGACATCTCTAGCAATCAGCCCCAGCATTTT. This encodes CASSPDISSNQPQHF.

The chain joins TRBV19 to TRBJ2-7; D ambiguous. V was clipped by 3 bases and J by 7 bases, with 16 bases between them. Per germline, CDR1 LNHDA and CDR2 SQIVND (reference sequence). The CDR3 extends over 14 amino acids. The CDR3 nucleotides read TGTGCCAGTAGTATTGGAGACCCCCGTGGAGAGCAGTACTTC. It yields the protein CASSIGDPRGEQYF.

The DNA of the CDR3 is TGTGCCAGCCTTAGAGCGGGAGTCGCCTACAATGAGCAGTTCTTC. It yields the protein CASLRAGVAYNEQFF. The V gene is TRBV11-2, the J gene TRBJ2-1, with 8 nucleotides matching TRBD2. CDR1 is SGHAT, CDR2 FQNNGV, per germline. The length of the CDR3 is 15 residues. With 8 bases clipped from V and 2 bases from J, the junction kept 8 bases outside the gene matches.

Concerning this clone itself: In the same sample, other DNA sequences code for this CDR3. The chain has TRBV7-9 and TRBJ1-5; no reliable D call. Trimming pared 0 bases from V and 2 bases from J, leaving 5 bases between. In germline, CDR1 is SEHNR, CDR2 FQNEAQ (reference sequence). The CDR3 runs 14 residues. CDR3 sequence: CASSLAPGNQPQHF. The DNA of the CDR3 is TGTGCCAGCAGCTTAGCGCCAGGCAATCAGCCCCAGCATTTT.

The V call is TRBV28, the J call TRBJ1-1; D not resolved. This CDR3 contains 11 residues. The V and J ends lost 8 bases and 4 bases respectively, with 8 bases between them. Looked up from germline, CDR1 is MDHEN and CDR2 is SYDVKM. The CDR3 bases are TGTGCCAGCTGGAGCACCACTGAAGCTTTCTTT. Translating gives CASWSTTEAFF.

This sequence joins TRBV5-1 and TRBJ1-4; D is unclear. CDR1 is SGHRS, CDR2 YFSETQ, per germline. The ends were cut back, 0 bases at V and 0 bases at J, with 15 bases in the middle. The CDR3 contains 18 residues. CDR3 DNA sequence: TGCGCCAGCAGCTTGGCCACGAGGGTAATGGCAACTAATGAAAAACTGTTTTTT. This gives the protein CASSLATRVMATNEKLFF.

V usage is TRBV28 and J usage is TRBJ1-1; D gene uncertain. The CDR3 extends over 14 amino acids. V lost 8 bases, J lost 1 base, and 14 bases lay in between. Germline V lookup: CDR1 MDHEN, CDR2 SYDVKM. The CDR3 nucleotides read TGTGCCAGCCGCGGCCGAATAGAGAACACTGAAGCTTTCTTT. Encoded protein: CASRGRIENTEAFF.

This CDR3 reads CASSLGDREVDEQFF. The CDR3, as DNA: TGTGCCAGCAGCTTAGGGGACAGGGAAGTCGATGAGCAGTTCTTC. The J gene is TRBJ2-1, the V gene TRBV7-9, with 9 positions matching TRBD1. With V trimmed by 1 base and J by 8 bases, 6 bases remained unmatched. CDR1 is SEHNR, CDR2 FQNEAQ, per germline (reference sequence). The CDR3 extends over 15 amino acids. The full variable domain, in which reference TRBV7-9 and TRBJ2-1 provide the parts outside the CDR3, is DTGVSQNPRHKITKRGQNVTFRCDPISEHNRLYWYRQTLGQGPEFLTYFQNEAQLEKSRLLSDRFSAERPKGSFSTLEIQRTEQGDSAMYLCASSLGDREVDEQFFGPGTRLTVL.

The rearrangement uses TRBV11-2 and TRBJ2-7, with TRBD2 as a possible D gene (6 bases). Looked up from germline, CDR1 is SGHAT and CDR2 is FQNNGV. The CDR3 spans 16 residues. Trimming took off 0 bases at V and 0 bases at J, with 12 bases between the two ends. CDR3 DNA: TGTGCCAGCAGCTTAGAATCTAGCGAGAGCTCCTACGAGCAGTACTTC. Amino acids: CASSLESSESSYEQYF.

The chain has TRBV19 and TRBJ2-4; 8 positions match TRBD1. Trimming removed 5 bases from V and 0 bases from J; junction bases left unmatched: 9. The CDR3 sequence is 17 residues long. Germline V gives CDR1 LNHDA, CDR2 SQIVND (reference sequence). The CDR3 DNA follows: TGTGCCAGTAGTCAAAGGGGACAGGCGCTAGCCAAAAACATTCAGTACTTC. As protein: CASSQRGQALAKNIQYF.

The chain combines TRBV19 with TRBJ1-5, with 9 bases matching TRBD1. V trimming: 3 bases; J trimming: 1 base; junction bases outside the gene matches: 10. Germline values: CDR1 LNHDA, CDR2 SQIVND (reference sequence). This CDR3 comprises 18 residues. This CDR3 is CASSILKTGTGSNQPQHF. CDR3 coding DNA: TGTGCCAGTAGTATCCTAAAAACCGGGACAGGGAGCAATCAGCCCCAGCATTTT. Variable domain in full (rest from reference TRBV19 and TRBJ1-5): DGGITQSPKYLFRKEGQNVTLSCEQNLNHDAMYWYRQDPGQGLRLIYYSQIVNDFQKGDIAEGYSVSREKKESFPLTVTSAQKNPTAFYLCASSILKTGTGSNQPQHFGDGTRLSIL.

The chain employs TRBV6-6 and TRBJ1-2; TRBD1 agrees at 11 bases. Germline V CDR1 and CDR2: MNHNY, SVGAGI (reference sequence). The CDR3 has 15 residues. V dropped 4 bases and J dropped 8; count of bases not matched to a gene: 9. CDR3 DNA: TGTGCCAGCAGTTCCCGGACAGGGGGCCTCGAAGGCTACACCTTC. Residues: CASSSRTGGLEGYTF.

This chain joins TRBV28 and TRBJ2-7; D remains unclear. There are 11 residues in the CDR3. The V gene lost 5 bases and the J gene lost 4 bases, with 6 bases spanning the gap. Germline CDR1 is MDHEN and CDR2 is SYDVKM. The CDR3 bases are TGTGCCAGCAGTCCAGATTACGAGCAGTACTTC. This codes for CASSPDYEQYF.

The chain uses TRBV14 and TRBJ2-5, with D perhaps matching TRBD2 (6 bases). The germline V gene encodes CDR1 SGHDN and CDR2 FVKESK. CDR3 length equals 16 residues. The ends were cut back, 1 base at V and 0 bases at J, with 12 bases in the middle. This CDR3 is CASSQAGASYQETQYF. As DNA, the CDR3 is TGTGCCAGCAGCCAAGCGGGAGCGTCGTACCAAGAGACCCAGTACTTC.